The next 11 T cell receptor beta chains were all read from a single sample in a study of breast tumors, draining lymph nodes, adjacent tissues. The lymph nodes were axillary draining lymph nodes from breast cancer patients. MiXCR, applied by TCRdb to the multiplex PCR reads, yields one record per CDR3 protein. The sample shows roughly 120,000 distinct CDR3 sequences, 15% to 20% of them seen only once. The sequenced sample was axillary lymph node tissue. The source of these receptors is a female donor with breast cancer. Some clones in this sample may be carry-over from other donors' samples.

This clonotype was seen at least ten times. The chain couples TRBV5-1 to TRBJ2-1, with 8 bases that match TRBD2. The CDR3 sequence is 15 residues long. Germline CDR1 and CDR2: SGHRS and YFSETQ. V lost 1 base and J lost 7; bases outside the gene matches: 7. The CDR3 nucleotides read TGCGCCAGCAGCTTGACCGGGGGGGCGGAAAATGAGCAGTTCTTC. Residues: CASSLTGGAENEQFF.

This clonotype occurred once. Compared with germline, one end of the junction differs, possibly owing to a read error. The rearrangement uses TRBV30 and TRBJ1-4, with 9 bases fitting TRBD1. The germline V gene has CDR1 GTSNPN and CDR2 SVGIG (reference sequence). The CDR3 spans 12 residues. For the CDR3, the DNA is TGTGCCTGGAGTGAGGACAGGGGAAAACTGCTTTTT. It yields the protein CAWSEDRGKLLF.

This clonotype was seen at least ten times. The rearrangement links TRBV28 to TRBJ1-2; possible D gene TRBD1, 5 bases. Germline-derived CDR1 and CDR2 are MDHEN and SYDVKM. This CDR3 spans 14 amino acids. V lost 1 base, J lost 8 bases, and 14 bases lay in between. In DNA form, the CDR3 reads TGTGCCAGCAGTTTATCTCAGGGTCGCGGGGGCTACACCTTC. It encodes CASSLSQGRGGYTF.

CDR3 in DNA: TGCAGTGCTGACTCCGGGACTAGCGGGAGAGCGTCTAAGTCCTACGAGCAGTACTTC. This sequence encodes CSADSGTSGRASKSYEQYF. The genes are TRBV20-1 and TRBJ2-7; TRBD2 aligns across 14 bases. Germline values: CDR1 DFQATT, CDR2 SNEGSKA (reference sequence). This CDR3 has 19 residues. Trimming took 5 bases from V and 1 from J; bases not matched to a gene: 16.

This clonotype appeared a few times. The chain has TRBV7-2 and TRBJ2-1, with D maybe TRBD2 (7 bases). Germline V gives CDR1 SGHTA, CDR2 FQGNSA. V lost 5 bases and J 4 bases, leaving 15 bases between the germline ends. There are 15 residues in the CDR3. Here the CDR3 reads CASSLMGGQYNEQFF. In DNA, the CDR3 is TGTGCCAGCAGCCTGATGGGGGGGCAATACAATGAGCAGTTCTTC.

This chain connects TRBV6-1 to TRBJ2-3; D is perhaps TRBD2 (5 bases). Germline lookup yields CDR1 MNHNS and CDR2 SASEGT. The CDR3 has 17 residues. The V end lost 5 bases, the J end lost 0 bases, and 18 bases lay between the germline ends. The CDR3 DNA reads TGTGCCAGCAGTACAATAGGGTCGGGGAAGAGCACAGATACGCAGTATTTT. Its protein product is CASSTIGSGKSTDTQYF.

This clonotype has a count of ten or more. The gene calls are TRBV20-1 and TRBJ2-3; D perhaps matches TRBD1 (5 bases). The CDR3 has 14 residues. Trimming took off 4 bases at V and 2 bases at J, with 13 bases between the two ends. From germline, CDR1 is DFQATT and CDR2 SNEGSKA (reference sequence). The CDR3 region is CSANGHPITDTQYF. CDR3 sequence (DNA): TGCAGTGCTAATGGACACCCGATCACAGATACGCAGTATTTT.

This clonotype has more than one count but fewer than ten. V usage is TRBV4-1 and J usage is TRBJ1-2, with D possibly matching TRBD1 (6 bases). Germline CDR1 is MGHRA and CDR2 is YSYEKL. This CDR3 has 17 residues. With 0 bases removed from V and 7 bases from J, the gap between germline ends came to 21 bases. The chain's CDR3 is CASSQERGGGAQRGYTF. In DNA form, the CDR3 reads TGCGCCAGCAGCCAAGAGAGGGGGGGGGGGGCGCAGCGTGGCTACACCTTC.

The sample holds many counts of this clonotype. The chain is built from TRBV5-1 and TRBJ2-7; D not certain. The V end lost 0 bases, the J end lost 5 bases, and 6 bases lay between the germline ends. CDR1 and CDR2 from the germline V gene are SGHRS and YFSETQ. The CDR3 is 12 amino acids. CDR3 nucleotide sequence: TGCGCCAGCAGCTTGGACGGTCACGAGCAGTACTTC. Translation: CASSLDGHEQYF.

This clonotype has at least ten counts. The chain is built from TRBV20-1 and TRBJ2-7, with 9 bases matching TRBD2. Looked up from germline, CDR1 is DFQATT and CDR2 is SNEGSKA (reference sequence). The CDR3 consists of 14 residues. Unmatched junction bases numbered 5, after V lost 1 base and J lost 4 bases. CDR3 nucleotide sequence: TGCAGTGCTAGAGTATCTAGCGGGATATACGAGCAGTACTTC. Translated: CSARVSSGIYEQYF.

The rearrangement joins TRBV3-1 to TRBJ2-7; no definite D call. CDR3 length: 14 residues. V was trimmed by 0 bases and J by 2 bases, leaving 8 bases between them. The germline gives CDR1 LGHDT, CDR2 YNNKEL (reference sequence). The CDR3 loop reads CASSQDRGAYEQYF. The DNA of the CDR3 is TGTGCCAGCAGCCAAGATCGTGGCGCCTACGAGCAGTACTTC.